These 8 T cell receptor beta chains came from one sample sequenced in a study of blood T cell repertoires in COVID-19. This table comes from immunoSEQ multiplex PCR, and its TCRdb copy is limited to in-frame clones, with some not included. There are 400,000 to 500,000 clones in the sample; approximately 87% occur only once, and about 1.7% lies in the top ten. The source material was PBMCs or T cells enriched from blood (not recorded which). The origin of the receptors is a middle-aged woman who had recovered from COVID-19.

This clone appeared a single time. CDR3 sequence (DNA): TGTGCCAGCAGTCCACAGGGGGCGGGGGGCTACACCTTC. As protein: CASSPQGAGGYTF. The genes are TRBV25-1 and TRBJ1-2; 9 bases agree with TRBD1. The V gene end was trimmed by 5 bases and the J gene end by 8 bases; junction bases not matched to a gene: 6. Germline CDR1 and CDR2: MGHDK and SYGVNS. The CDR3 has 13 residues.

The V call is TRBV4-3, the J call TRBJ2-1, with 11 bases identical to TRBD2. With V trimmed by 0 bases and J by 14 bases, 12 bases remained unmatched. The CDR3 runs 16 residues. Germline V gene data show CDR1 as LGHNA and CDR2 as YSLEER. The CDR3 DNA reads as TGCGCCAGCAGCCAAGAGGTCCGTTCGGTAGCGGGAGGGAAGTTCTTC. Its protein is CASSQEVRSVAGGKFF.

Remarks on this clone: Additional DNA sequences in this sample encode the identical CDR3. This chain joins TRBV12-5 and TRBJ1-5; 7 nucleotides agree with TRBD1. V shed 1 base, J shed 2 bases, and the junction held 2 bases outside the gene matches. The CDR3 covers 15 residues. The germline CDR1 and CDR2 sequences are LGHNT and FRNRAP. Here the CDR3 reads CASGLGQGGNQPQHF. In DNA, the CDR3 is TGTGCTAGTGGTTTGGGGCAGGGGGGCAATCAGCCCCAGCATTTT.

The chain links TRBV27 to TRBJ1-1, with D tentatively TRBD1 (5 bases). The germline V gene has CDR1 MNHEY and CDR2 SMNVEV (reference sequence). V lost 2 bases and J lost 4, with 11 bases in between. This CDR3 has 14 amino acids. The CDR3 is CASSLLGVGTEAFF. The CDR3, as DNA: TGTGCCAGCAGTTTACTAGGGGTGGGCACTGAAGCTTTCTTT.

V and J are TRBV25-1 and TRBJ2-7, with 8 positions matching TRBD2. Germline assignment: CDR1 MGHDK and CDR2 SYGVNS. This CDR3 has 13 amino acids. Trimming removed 3 bases from V and 8 bases from J; junction bases left unmatched: 6. This chain's CDR3 is CASSDGSGTKQYF. The CDR3, as DNA: TGTGCCAGCAGTGACGGTAGCGGGACAAAGCAGTACTTC.

The genes are TRBV12-3 or TRBV12-4 and TRBJ1-2; 7 bases agree with TRBD1. The CDR3 has 13 amino acids. J was trimmed by 7 bases and V by 5 bases; bases with no gene match: 7. CDR3 amino acids: CASSRYRGRGYTF. The CDR3 nucleotides read TGTGCCAGCAGTCGGTACAGGGGCCGTGGCTACACCTTC.

The chain couples TRBV9 to TRBJ2-3, with 10 bases lining up with TRBD2. The trim removed 5 bases at V and 5 bases at J, leaving 11 bases unmatched. This CDR3 region has 16 residues. Germline lookup yields CDR1 SGDLS and CDR2 YYNGEE. The DNA of the CDR3 is TGTGCCAGCAGTTTCTCTAGCGGGAGAGGGGGAGATACGCAGTATTTT. It translates to CASSFSSGRGGDTQYF.

The rearrangement uses TRBV6-5 and TRBJ2-7, with a possible D match to TRBD2 (5 bases). CDR1 is MNHEY, CDR2 SVGAGI, per germline. The CDR3 is 14 residues long. V was trimmed by 2 bases and J by 2 bases, leaving 10 bases between them. The CDR3, as DNA: TGTGCCAGCAGTTACGGCGGGTCGACCTACGAGCAGTACTTC. It codes for CASSYGGSTYEQYF.